The rows below give T cell receptor beta chains drawn from one sample of a study of blood T cell repertoires in COVID-19. Assay used: immunoSEQ multiplex PCR; TCRdb lists only in-frame clones, some missing. This table holds a few hundred thousand clones, 90% to 95% found once. The source material was PBMCs or T cells enriched from blood (not recorded which). The source of these receptors is a human donor in a cohort exposed to, infected with or recovered from COVID-19 (not recorded which). The donor label of this sample is uncertain. Each CDR3 is given with its conserved first and last residue. The D gene is left open where the match is weak. Clone size is shown for a subset of rows, as once, few, many or a class of expanded clone.

v_call: TRBV7-3; d_call: .; clone_size: once; j_call: TRBJ1-1; cdr3_nt: TGTGCCAGCAGCATTCCAGGGGACACTGAAGCTTTCTTT; cdr3_aa: CASSIPGDTEAFF
v_call: TRBV10-3; d_call: TRBD2; clone_size: .; j_call: TRBJ2-3; cdr3_nt: TGTGCCATCAGTGAGACACCGGGACTAGTATCGACAGATACGCAGTATTTT; cdr3_aa: CAISETPGLVSTDTQYF
v_call: TRBV28; d_call: .; clone_size: .; j_call: TRBJ1-1; cdr3_nt: TGTGCCAGCAGCTCTGGACAGTTCGCTGAAGCTTTCTTT; cdr3_aa: CASSSGQFAEAFF
v_call: TRBV30; d_call: .; clone_size: .; j_call: TRBJ1-5; cdr3_nt: TGTGCCTGGAATAGACAGGGCAATCAGCCCCAGCATTTT; cdr3_aa: CAWNRQGNQPQHF
v_call: TRBV2; d_call: TRBD1; clone_size: .; j_call: TRBJ2-3; cdr3_nt: TGTGCCAGCAAAGACAGGGTCCCAGATACGCAGTATTTT; cdr3_aa: CASKDRVPDTQYF
v_call: TRBV9; d_call: TRBD2; clone_size: .; j_call: TRBJ2-3; cdr3_nt: TGTGCCAGCAGCGTCACTAGCGGGGGGGACACAGATACGCAGTATTTT; cdr3_aa: CASSVTSGGDTDTQYF
v_call: TRBV19; d_call: .; clone_size: .; j_call: TRBJ1-1; cdr3_nt: TGTGCCAGTAGTATAGAGCAGATTAACACTGAAGCTTTCTTT; cdr3_aa: CASSIEQINTEAFF
v_call: TRBV6-5; d_call: .; clone_size: .; j_call: TRBJ2-7; cdr3_nt: TGTGCCAGCAGTTCCCGGGACTCCTCCTACGAGCAGTACTTC; cdr3_aa: CASSSRDSSYEQYF
v_call: TRBV5-4; d_call: .; clone_size: .; j_call: TRBJ1-2; cdr3_nt: TGTGCCAGCAGCTTGGCGGTAGGGGACTATGGCTACACCTTC; cdr3_aa: CASSLAVGDYGYTF
v_call: TRBV3-1/TRBV3-2; d_call: .; clone_size: .; j_call: TRBJ2-7; cdr3_nt: TGTGCCAGCAGCCAAGAGCCGCAGAGGGGGAACGAGCAGTACTTC; cdr3_aa: CASSQEPQRGNEQYF
v_call: TRBV6-5; d_call: TRBD2; clone_size: .; j_call: TRBJ2-2; cdr3_nt: TGTGCCAGCAGTTACTTCGGGAGGGGGGCCGGGGAGCTGTTTTTT; cdr3_aa: CASSYFGRGAGELFF
v_call: TRBV7-2; d_call: .; clone_size: .; j_call: TRBJ2-7; cdr3_nt: TGTGCCAGCAGCCTAGGGATGCCGCGGCAGCTGACCTACGAGCAGTACTTC; cdr3_aa: CASSLGMPRQLTYEQYF
v_call: TRBV19; d_call: .; clone_size: .; j_call: TRBJ1-1; cdr3_nt: TGTGCCAGTAGTATAGAGGGCAGTTCTAACACTGAAGCTTTCTTT; cdr3_aa: CASSIEGSSNTEAFF
v_call: TRBV7-8; d_call: TRBD2; clone_size: .; j_call: TRBJ2-5; cdr3_nt: TGTGCCAGCAGCGCCCTTGCGATAGCGGGGGGATGGATTGGGACCCAGTACTTC; cdr3_aa: CASSALAIAGGWIGTQYF
v_call: TRBV4-3; d_call: .; clone_size: .; j_call: TRBJ1-3; cdr3_nt: TGCGCCAGCAGCCAATTCCTACAGGGCCAGGGGAAGGGAAACACCATATATTTT; cdr3_aa: CASSQFLQGQGKGNTIYF
v_call: TRBV10-1; d_call: .; clone_size: .; j_call: TRBJ1-2; cdr3_nt: TGCGCCAGCAGTCCCGGGGGAGAGATCTATGGCTACACCTTC; cdr3_aa: CASSPGGEIYGYTF
v_call: TRBV11-1; d_call: .; clone_size: few; j_call: TRBJ1-5; cdr3_nt: TGTGCCAGCAGCTTAGCCGAGGATCAGCCCCAGCATTTT; cdr3_aa: CASSLAEDQPQHF
v_call: TRBV12-3/TRBV12-4; d_call: .; clone_size: .; j_call: TRBJ2-7; cdr3_nt: TGTGCCAGCAGTTTCGCGAGGGAGCAGTACTTC; cdr3_aa: CASSFAREQYF
v_call: TRBV30; d_call: TRBD1; clone_size: .; j_call: TRBJ2-3; cdr3_nt: TGTGCCTGGAGCAGGGGGGATACGCAGTATTTT; cdr3_aa: CAWSRGDTQYF
v_call: TRBV25-1; d_call: TRBD1; clone_size: .; j_call: TRBJ1-1; cdr3_nt: TGTGCCAGCAGTGAAGCAACCGGACAGGGGGGAAACACTGAAGCTTTCTTT; cdr3_aa: CASSEATGQGGNTEAFF
v_call: TRBV24-1; d_call: TRBD2; clone_size: .; j_call: TRBJ2-6; cdr3_nt: TGTGCCACCAGTGACGTAGCGGGGAAAAGCTCTGGGGCCAACGTCCTGACTTTC; cdr3_aa: CATSDVAGKSSGANVLTF
v_call: TRBV7-2; d_call: .; clone_size: .; j_call: TRBJ1-1; cdr3_nt: TGTGCCAGCAGCTTATTCGGGGGGCAAGGGACTGAAGCTTTCTTT; cdr3_aa: CASSLFGGQGTEAFF
v_call: TRBV2; d_call: TRBD1; clone_size: .; j_call: TRBJ1-1; cdr3_nt: TGTGCCAGCAGTGACACGACAGGGGTGAACACTGAAGCTTTCTTT; cdr3_aa: CASSDTTGVNTEAFF
v_call: TRBV18; d_call: .; clone_size: once; j_call: TRBJ1-2; cdr3_nt: TGTGCCAGCTCACCAGATAGGGGTGGCTACACCTTC; cdr3_aa: CASSPDRGGYTF
v_call: TRBV2; d_call: TRBD1; clone_size: .; j_call: TRBJ2-1; cdr3_nt: TGTGCCAGCGGACAGGGGGGTATATCCTACAATGAGCAGTTCTTC; cdr3_aa: CASGQGGISYNEQFF
v_call: TRBV7-3; d_call: .; clone_size: .; j_call: TRBJ2-3; cdr3_nt: TGTGCCAGCAGCTTATCTCACGGGATAGATACGCAGTATTTT; cdr3_aa: CASSLSHGIDTQYF
v_call: TRBV25-1; d_call: .; clone_size: .; j_call: TRBJ2-1; cdr3_nt: TGTGCCAGCAGTGAATATGGAAGGCGGATAAACAATGAGCAGTTCTTC; cdr3_aa: CASSEYGRRINNEQFF
v_call: TRBV3-1/TRBV3-2; d_call: .; clone_size: .; j_call: TRBJ1-6; cdr3_nt: TGTGCCAGCAGCTCAATATTAGTGGTAGAGGGTGAAGCACCCCTCCACTTT; cdr3_aa: CASSSILVVEGEAPLHF
v_call: TRBV7-9; d_call: .; clone_size: .; j_call: TRBJ2-5; cdr3_nt: TGTGCCAGCAGCCACCCTAGGAGCCCAGAGACCCAGTACTTC; cdr3_aa: CASSHPRSPETQYF
v_call: TRBV6-5; d_call: TRBD2; clone_size: .; j_call: TRBJ2-5; cdr3_nt: TGTGCCAGCAGTTATGGGACTAGCGGGGTAGAGACCCAGTACTTC; cdr3_aa: CASSYGTSGVETQYF
v_call: TRBV27; d_call: TRBD1; clone_size: .; j_call: TRBJ2-1; cdr3_nt: TGTGCCAGCAGTTTAATACCCTCTTTAACAGGGGGCAGGGACAATGAGCAGTTCTTC; cdr3_aa: CASSLIPSLTGGRDNEQFF
v_call: TRBV24-1; d_call: TRBD1; clone_size: .; j_call: TRBJ2-3; cdr3_nt: TGTGCCACCAGTGATTTGCCCGGGACAGGGGTGGTCACAGATACGCAGTATTTT; cdr3_aa: CATSDLPGTGVVTDTQYF
v_call: TRBV7-3; d_call: .; clone_size: .; j_call: TRBJ2-1; cdr3_nt: TGTGCCAGCAGCCGCGCCCCAGTGGGAGATGAGCAGTTCTTC; cdr3_aa: CASSRAPVGDEQFF
v_call: TRBV7-9; d_call: TRBD1; clone_size: .; j_call: TRBJ2-5; cdr3_nt: TGTGCCAGCAGCTTCTGGAGGGACAGGTCCGGGGAGACCCAGTACTTC; cdr3_aa: CASSFWRDRSGETQYF
v_call: TRBV4-1; d_call: .; clone_size: .; j_call: TRBJ1-1; cdr3_nt: TGCGCCAGCAGCCGGGGGCTAGGGGCGGCTGAAGCTTTCTTT; cdr3_aa: CASSRGLGAAEAFF
v_call: TRBV2; d_call: .; clone_size: .; j_call: TRBJ2-1; cdr3_nt: TGTGCCAGCAGTGCCACTTTTTTAGTCAATGAGCAGTTCTTC; cdr3_aa: CASSATFLVNEQFF
v_call: TRBV27; d_call: TRBD2; clone_size: .; j_call: TRBJ2-7; cdr3_nt: TGTGCCAGCAGTTCGGAGCGGGGCCGGCAGTACTTC; cdr3_aa: CASSSERGRQYF
v_call: TRBV30; d_call: TRBD2; clone_size: .; j_call: TRBJ2-5; cdr3_nt: TGTGCCTGGTCCCTATTAGCGGGTCCTCAAGAGACCCAGTACTTC; cdr3_aa: CAWSLLAGPQETQYF
v_call: TRBV2; d_call: .; clone_size: once; j_call: TRBJ2-4; cdr3_nt: TGTGCCAGCAGGGGGGGTTCGGCCAAAAACATTCAGTACTTC; cdr3_aa: CASRGGSAKNIQYF
v_call: TRBV9; d_call: TRBD1; clone_size: .; j_call: TRBJ2-7; cdr3_nt: TGTGCCAGCAGCGTAGTCCGGGACAGCCTACCCTACGAGCAGTACTTC; cdr3_aa: CASSVVRDSLPYEQYF
v_call: TRBV24-1; d_call: TRBD2; clone_size: .; j_call: TRBJ2-1; cdr3_nt: TGTGCCACCAGTGCCCGAACGGGGGGCAATGAGCAGTTCTTC; cdr3_aa: CATSARTGGNEQFF
v_call: TRBV18; d_call: .; clone_size: .; j_call: TRBJ1-2; cdr3_nt: TGTGCCAGCTCACATGAGGGCCTAAACTATGGCTACACCTTC; cdr3_aa: CASSHEGLNYGYTF
v_call: TRBV3-1/TRBV3-2; d_call: TRBD1; clone_size: .; j_call: TRBJ2-2; cdr3_nt: TGTGCCAGCAGCGCAGGGGGTAACACCGGGGAGCTGTTTTTT; cdr3_aa: CASSAGGNTGELFF
v_call: TRBV5-4; d_call: .; clone_size: .; j_call: TRBJ2-7; cdr3_nt: TGTGCCAGCAGCTCCGGGACTTCCTACGAGCAGTACTTC; cdr3_aa: CASSSGTSYEQYF
v_call: TRBV5-4; d_call: .; clone_size: .; j_call: TRBJ1-1; cdr3_nt: TGTGCCAGCAGCTTGTGGGGAGCCACTGAAGCTTTCTTT; cdr3_aa: CASSLWGATEAFF
v_call: TRBV30; d_call: .; clone_size: .; j_call: TRBJ2-4; cdr3_nt: TGTGCCTGTTGGACAAGGTACATTCAGTACTTC; cdr3_aa: CACWTRYIQYF
v_call: TRBV27; d_call: .; clone_size: .; j_call: TRBJ2-7; cdr3_nt: TGTGCCAGCAGTTTAGGGACATCCTACGAGCAGTACTTC; cdr3_aa: CASSLGTSYEQYF
v_call: TRBV10-3; d_call: TRBD2; clone_size: .; j_call: TRBJ2-7; cdr3_nt: TGTGCCATCAGTGACCGGACTAGCGGGAACCATTACGAGCAGTACTTC; cdr3_aa: CAISDRTSGNHYEQYF
v_call: TRBV5-1; d_call: TRBD2; clone_size: .; j_call: TRBJ2-1; cdr3_nt: TGCGCCAGCAGCTTAGGCGGGGGTGGCTCCTACAATGAGCAGTTCTTC; cdr3_aa: CASSLGGGGSYNEQFF